The 11 T cell receptor beta chains below come from one sample, sequenced in a study of cytomegalovirus exposure and HLA in healthy donors. The primer mix had 60 Vbeta and 13 Jbeta primers. Method: immunoSEQ multiplex PCR; TCRdb's copy keeps in-frame clones and lacks some. This table holds some 81,000 clones, more than 65% found once. The source material was PBMCs. The receptors originated from a woman between 40 and 50 years old in good health and CMV-seropositive.

The chain links TRBV4-1 to TRBJ1-3; possible D gene TRBD1, 5 bases. Trimming took off 0 bases at V and 4 bases at J, with 10 bases between the two ends. The CDR3 totals 15 residues. Germline lookup yields CDR1 MGHRA and CDR2 YSYEKL. For the CDR3, the DNA is TGCGCCAGCAGCCAAGAGCAGACAGCCGGAAACACCATATATTTT. Amino acids: CASSQEQTAGNTIYF.

The chain has TRBV10-3 and TRBJ2-2; a weak D match, TRBD2 (6 bases). The CDR3 is 16 amino acids. The ends were cut back, 10 bases at V and 5 bases at J, with 23 bases in the middle. Germline CDR1 is ENHRY and CDR2 is SYGVKD. This CDR3 reads CATGPLGGAGTGELFF. CDR3 sequence (DNA): TGTGCCACCGGACCCCTGGGTGGTGCGGGAACCGGGGAGCTGTTTTTT.

The chain joins TRBV7-2 to TRBJ2-7, with D possibly being TRBD2 (6 bases). V dropped 2 bases and J dropped 6 bases, with 11 bases sitting between them. This CDR3 is built from 13 residues. Germline V CDR1 and CDR2: SGHTA, FQGNSA. The CDR3 DNA sequence: TGTGCCAGCAGCTTACACGCCGGGGGCGAGCAGTACTTC. This codes for CASSLHAGGEQYF.

The chain employs TRBV5-1 and TRBJ2-3; TRBD2 agrees at 7 bases. Germline V gene sequence: CDR1 SGHRS, CDR2 YFSETQ. The CDR3 contains 14 residues. Trimming removed 3 bases from V and 6 bases from J; junction bases left unmatched: 7. The CDR3 loop reads CASSSWTSMDTQYF. The CDR3 region has the DNA TGCGCCAGCAGCTCATGGACTAGTATGGATACGCAGTATTTT.

V and J are TRBV6-4 and TRBJ1-1, with D possibly matching TRBD1 (5 bases). The germline V gene has CDR1 MRHNA and CDR2 SNTAGT. V gave up 2 bases and J gave up 1 base, with 11 bases separating them. CDR3 length: 15 residues. CDR3 DNA: TGTGCCAGCAGTGACCGGACGGGGGGGAACACTGAAGCTTTCTTT. Its protein product is CASSDRTGGNTEAFF.

The chain joins TRBV6-1 to TRBJ1-4, with D perhaps TRBD1 (6 bases). The CDR3 runs to 15 residues. CDR1 and CDR2 (germline): MNHNS, SASEGT. The V and J ends lost 3 bases and 7 bases respectively, with 15 bases between them. CDR3 sequence reads: CASSEWGQNSEKLFF. CDR3 nucleotide sequence: TGTGCCAGCAGTGAGTGGGGGCAAAATAGTGAAAAACTGTTTTTT.

The sample holds a few counts of this clone. The rearrangement uses TRBV6-5 and TRBJ2-1; D perhaps matches TRBD1 (6 bases). V was pared by 5 bases and J by 4 bases, with 15 bases between. Per the germline V gene, CDR1 is MNHEY and CDR2 is SVGAGI. CDR3 length: 15 residues. The CDR3 sequence: CASSTLQGRYNEQFF. CDR3 sequence (DNA): TGTGCCAGCAGTACGCTCCAGGGGCGGTACAATGAGCAGTTCTTC.

The CDR3 nucleotides are TGCGCCAGCACCCCGGCGCGGGAACTCTCCTACAATGAGCAGTTCTTC. Its protein is CASTPARELSYNEQFF. The chain couples TRBV10-2 to TRBJ2-1; possible D gene TRBD2, 6 bases. Trimming took off 7 bases at V and 0 bases at J, with 16 bases between the two ends. Germline V lookup: CDR1 WSHSY, CDR2 SAAADI. This CDR3 spans 16 amino acids.

This clone was found a few times. This chain uses TRBV29-1 with TRBJ1-4, with D possibly being TRBD1 (5 bases). Trimming stripped 5 bases from V and 7 bases from J, with 17 bases between. Per germline, CDR1 SQVTM and CDR2 ANQGSEA. The CDR3 runs 14 residues. CDR3 DNA sequence: TGCAGCGTTTCCGGGACTGCACATGGTGAAAAACTGTTTTTT. It is translated as CSVSGTAHGEKLFF.

This clone was detected only a few times. The V and J genes are TRBV7-9 and TRBJ1-1; 12 bases are a match to TRBD1. The germline V gene encodes CDR1 SEHNR and CDR2 FQNEAQ (reference sequence). Trimming took 5 bases from V and 3 from J; bases not matched to a gene: 7. The CDR3 sequence is 16 residues long. The DNA of the CDR3 is TGTGCCAGCAGCCCGGGACAGGGGGCGAGGGACACTGAAGCTTTCTTT. Amino acid sequence: CASSPGQGARDTEAFF.

The chain uses TRBV6-5 and TRBJ2-7, with D maybe TRBD1 (5 bases). Germline CDR1 reads MNHEY; CDR2 reads SVGAGI. The CDR3 loop spans 13 amino acids. With 6 bases removed from V and 7 bases from J, the gap between germline ends came to 16 bases. Here the CDR3 DNA reads TGTGCCAGCAGCCGAAATCCAGGGAATGAGCAGTACTTC. Translation gives CASSRNPGNEQYF.